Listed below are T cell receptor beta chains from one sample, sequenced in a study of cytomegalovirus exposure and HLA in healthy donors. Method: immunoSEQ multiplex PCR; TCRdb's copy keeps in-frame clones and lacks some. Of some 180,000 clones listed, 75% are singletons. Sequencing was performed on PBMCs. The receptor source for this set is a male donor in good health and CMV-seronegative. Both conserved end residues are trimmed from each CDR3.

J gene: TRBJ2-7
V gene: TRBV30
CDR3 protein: AWSWGQGPYEQY

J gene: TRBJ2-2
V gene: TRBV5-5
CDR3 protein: ASSRGLAGANGELF

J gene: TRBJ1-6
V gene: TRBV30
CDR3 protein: AWNSAGGSYNSPLH

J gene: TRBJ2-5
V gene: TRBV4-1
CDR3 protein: ASSQDGRRETQY

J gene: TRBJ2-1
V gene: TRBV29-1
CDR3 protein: SVEEGQSSSYNEQF

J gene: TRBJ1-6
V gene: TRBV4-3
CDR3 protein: ASSQGTGFWNSPLH

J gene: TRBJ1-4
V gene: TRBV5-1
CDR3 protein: ASSPGQANEKLF

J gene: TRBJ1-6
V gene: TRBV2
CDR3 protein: ATSYGNSPLH

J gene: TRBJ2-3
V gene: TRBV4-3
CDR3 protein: ASSLRTGKADTQY

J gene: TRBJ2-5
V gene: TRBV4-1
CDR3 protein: ASSQEGAEQETQY

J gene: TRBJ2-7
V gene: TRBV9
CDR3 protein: ASSVGGNYEQY

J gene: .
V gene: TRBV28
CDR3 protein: ASAGALPYEQY

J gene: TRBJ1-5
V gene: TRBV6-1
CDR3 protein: ASRQNRYQPQH

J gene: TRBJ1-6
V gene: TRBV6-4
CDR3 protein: ASSDGQGTLH

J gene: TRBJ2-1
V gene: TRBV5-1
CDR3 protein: ASSFNFRAGLFNEQF

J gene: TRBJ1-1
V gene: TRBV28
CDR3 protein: ASHVLGQPHTEAF

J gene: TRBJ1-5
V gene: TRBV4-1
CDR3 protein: ASSLGQDGQPQH

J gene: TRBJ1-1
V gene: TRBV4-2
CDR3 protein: ASSQDGGGGNDEAF

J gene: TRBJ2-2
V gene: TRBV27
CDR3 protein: ASSYGRGTGELF

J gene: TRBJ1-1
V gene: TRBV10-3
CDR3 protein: AISESEADSEAF

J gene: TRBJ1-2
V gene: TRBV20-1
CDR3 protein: SAGSYGYT

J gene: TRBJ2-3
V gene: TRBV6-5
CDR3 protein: ASSYSGGGAYTQY

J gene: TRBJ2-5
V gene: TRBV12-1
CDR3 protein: ASSFGSRTGGLETQY

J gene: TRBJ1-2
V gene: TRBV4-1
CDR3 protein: ASSQDRGTSYGYT

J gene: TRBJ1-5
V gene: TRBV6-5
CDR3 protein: ATRDRVNQPQH

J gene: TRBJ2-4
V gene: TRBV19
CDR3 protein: ASSYRGTTLAKNIQY

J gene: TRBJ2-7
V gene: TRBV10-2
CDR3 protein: ASSTRSYEQY

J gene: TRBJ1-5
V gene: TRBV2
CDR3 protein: ASSGGQVRNQPQH

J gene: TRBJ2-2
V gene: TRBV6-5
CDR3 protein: ASRGTANTGELF

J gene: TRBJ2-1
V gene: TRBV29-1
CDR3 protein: SVERLAGGSSYNEQF

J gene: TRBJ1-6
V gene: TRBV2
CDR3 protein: ASRGASPNSPLH

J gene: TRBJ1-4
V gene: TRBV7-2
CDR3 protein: ASSEGPNEKLF

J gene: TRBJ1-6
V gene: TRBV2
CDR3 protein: ASKAGTANSPLH

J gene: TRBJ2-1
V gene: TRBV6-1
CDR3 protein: ASSEAAGGTYNEQF

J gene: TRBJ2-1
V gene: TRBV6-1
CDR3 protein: ASSDIGTATYNEQF

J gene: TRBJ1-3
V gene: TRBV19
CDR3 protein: ASSRRQGSSGNTIY

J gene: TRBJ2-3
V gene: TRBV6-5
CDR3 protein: ASSEAYTTDTQY

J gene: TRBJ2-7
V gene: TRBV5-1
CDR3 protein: ASRNPRPYYEQY

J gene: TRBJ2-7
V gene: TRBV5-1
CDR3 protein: ASSLWQGQGEQY

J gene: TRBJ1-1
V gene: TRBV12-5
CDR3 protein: ASAGWGPNTEAF

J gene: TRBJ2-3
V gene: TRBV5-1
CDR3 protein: ASSFPQTDTQY

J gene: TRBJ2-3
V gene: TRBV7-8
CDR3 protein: ASSLEPSGAFSSTDTQY

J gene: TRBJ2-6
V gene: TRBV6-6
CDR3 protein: ASRPPGTGVANVLT

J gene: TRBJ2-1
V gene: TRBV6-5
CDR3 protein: ASSEQGANEQF

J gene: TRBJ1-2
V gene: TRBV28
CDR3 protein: ASSTARLRAGYT

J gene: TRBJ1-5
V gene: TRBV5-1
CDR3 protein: ANSPTGPKQPQH

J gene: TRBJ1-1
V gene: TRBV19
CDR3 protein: ASSIDLTRTGLSTEAF

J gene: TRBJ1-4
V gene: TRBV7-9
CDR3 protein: ASSFQVQGFNEKLF

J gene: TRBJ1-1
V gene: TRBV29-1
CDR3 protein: SVIRQDTEAF

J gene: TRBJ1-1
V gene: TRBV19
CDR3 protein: ASSGQGAATEAF

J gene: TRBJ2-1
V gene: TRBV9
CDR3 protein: ASSASGRVSYNEQF

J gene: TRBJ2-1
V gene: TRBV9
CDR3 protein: ASSDRRDRAYNEQF